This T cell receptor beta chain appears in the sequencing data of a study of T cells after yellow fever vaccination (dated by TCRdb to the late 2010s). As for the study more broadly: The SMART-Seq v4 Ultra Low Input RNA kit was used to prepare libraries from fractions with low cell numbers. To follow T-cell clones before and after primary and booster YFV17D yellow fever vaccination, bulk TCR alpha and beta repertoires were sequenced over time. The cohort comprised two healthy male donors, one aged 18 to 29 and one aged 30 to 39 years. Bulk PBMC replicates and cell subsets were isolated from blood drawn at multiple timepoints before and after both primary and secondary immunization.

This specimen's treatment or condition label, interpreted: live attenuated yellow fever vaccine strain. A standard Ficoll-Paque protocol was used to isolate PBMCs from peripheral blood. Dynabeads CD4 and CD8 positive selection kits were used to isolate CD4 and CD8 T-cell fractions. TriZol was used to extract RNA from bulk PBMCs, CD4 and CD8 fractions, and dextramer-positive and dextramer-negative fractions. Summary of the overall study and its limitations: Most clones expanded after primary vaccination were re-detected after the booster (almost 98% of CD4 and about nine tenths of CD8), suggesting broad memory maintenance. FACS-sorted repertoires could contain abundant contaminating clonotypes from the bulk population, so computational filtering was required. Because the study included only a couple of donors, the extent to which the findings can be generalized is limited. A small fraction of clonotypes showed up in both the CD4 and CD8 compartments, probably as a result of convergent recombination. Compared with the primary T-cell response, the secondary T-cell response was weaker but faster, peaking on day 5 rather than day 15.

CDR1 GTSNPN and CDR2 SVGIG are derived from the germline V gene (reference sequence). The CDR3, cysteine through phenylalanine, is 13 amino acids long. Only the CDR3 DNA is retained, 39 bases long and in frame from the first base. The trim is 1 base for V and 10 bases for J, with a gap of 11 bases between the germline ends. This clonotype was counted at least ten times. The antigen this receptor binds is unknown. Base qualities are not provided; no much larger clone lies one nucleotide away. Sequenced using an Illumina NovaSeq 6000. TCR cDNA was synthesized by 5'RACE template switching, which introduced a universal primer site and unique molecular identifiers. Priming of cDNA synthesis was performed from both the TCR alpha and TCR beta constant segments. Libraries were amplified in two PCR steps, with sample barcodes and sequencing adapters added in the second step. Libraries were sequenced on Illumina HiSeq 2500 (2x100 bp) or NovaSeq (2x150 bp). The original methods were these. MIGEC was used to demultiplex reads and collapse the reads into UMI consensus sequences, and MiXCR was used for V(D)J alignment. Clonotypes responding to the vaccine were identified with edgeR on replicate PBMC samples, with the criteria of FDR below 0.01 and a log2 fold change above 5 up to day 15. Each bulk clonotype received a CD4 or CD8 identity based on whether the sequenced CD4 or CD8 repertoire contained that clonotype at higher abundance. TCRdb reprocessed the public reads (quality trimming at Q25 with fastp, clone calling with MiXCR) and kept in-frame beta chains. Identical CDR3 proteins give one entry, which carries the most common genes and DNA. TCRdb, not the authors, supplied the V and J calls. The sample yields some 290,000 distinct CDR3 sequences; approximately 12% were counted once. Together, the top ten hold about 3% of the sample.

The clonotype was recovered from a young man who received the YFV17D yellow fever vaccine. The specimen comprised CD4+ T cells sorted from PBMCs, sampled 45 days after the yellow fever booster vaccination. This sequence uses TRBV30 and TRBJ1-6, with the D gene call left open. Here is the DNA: TGTGCCTGGAGTGAGGGTTTAGAATCACCCCTCCACTTT. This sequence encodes CAWSEGLESPLHF.